This T cell receptor beta chain was observed in a study of blood T cell repertoires in COVID-19. Across the study: Samples representing acute and convalescent COVID-19 were sourced from the United States, Italy and Spain. The cDNA or gDNA used as material had been derived from T cells, B-cell-depleted T cells, or PBMCs.

Germline CDR1 LNHDA, CDR2 SQIVND (reference sequence). Trimming shortened V by 7 bases and J by 1 base, and 13 bases separated the two germline ends. The CDR3 spans 14 residues. Original processing notes: The assay estimated nucleated cells by amplifying reference gene primers. TCRdb keeps only in-frame clones here, not all; method: immunoSEQ multiplex PCR. The D gene and trimming were derived from the DNA, and the V and J assignments and clone size from that table. This table holds some 250,000 clones, roughly 80% found once. This TCR came from a woman younger than 30 with acute or convalescent COVID-19. The sample taken for sequencing was peripheral blood. The rearrangement links TRBV19 to TRBJ2-5; D perhaps matches TRBD1 (5 bases). This chain's CDR3 is CASTTTAAQETQYF. CDR3 in DNA: TGTGCCAGTACAACGACAGCCGCCCAAGAGACCCAGTACTTC.